The 29 T cell receptor beta chains below come from one sample, sequenced in a study of cytomegalovirus exposure and HLA in healthy donors. Researchers ran the PCR with 60 Vbeta and 13 Jbeta primers. Only in-frame clones appear in the TCRdb table, and some are missing; sequencing was by immunoSEQ multiplex PCR. The sample shows some 84,000 clones, and less than 0.6% sits with its ten largest clones. The sequenced material came from PBMCs. The source is a man in his fifties in good health and CMV-seronegative.

CDR3: CASSGGGVRWEDGYTF. In nucleotides, the CDR3 is TGTGCCAGCAGCGGTGGAGGAGTAAGGTGGGAGGATGGCTACACCTTC. The chain is built from TRBV11-2 and TRBJ1-2; D ambiguous. Trimming pared 5 bases from V and 6 bases from J, leaving 22 bases between. Germline V gene lookup returns CDR1 SGHAT and CDR2 FQNNGV. This CDR3 is built from 16 residues.

The V gene is TRBV7-2, the J gene TRBJ2-7; a weak D match, TRBD2 (6 bases). The CDR3 runs 14 residues. With 7 bases removed from V and 1 base from J, the gap between germline ends came to 14 bases. Germline lookup yields CDR1 SGHTA and CDR2 FQGNSA. The CDR3 nucleotides are TGTGCCAGCACCAAACCCGGGGGATCCTACGAGCAGTACTTC. It translates to CASTKPGGSYEQYF.

The chain joins TRBV5-1 to TRBJ2-1, with 8 nucleotides matching TRBD1. Unmatched junction bases numbered 14, after V lost 9 bases and J lost 9 bases. Germline CDR1 and CDR2: SGHRS and YFSETQ. The CDR3 spans 14 residues. CDR3 DNA sequence: TGCGCCACTAAAGCCAGGACAGGGTACGGTGAGCAGTTCTTC. Translation: CATKARTGYGEQFF.

CDR3 in amino acids: CASKAGDREDLYEQYF. Here the CDR3 DNA reads TGCGCCAGCAAAGCCGGGGACAGGGAGGATCTCTACGAGCAGTACTTC. The rearrangement links TRBV5-1 to TRBJ2-7; 9 bases align to TRBD1. Trimming cost V 6 bases and J 3 bases; bases outside gene matches: 13. Germline V lookup: CDR1 SGHRS, CDR2 YFSETQ. The CDR3 consists of 16 residues.

The chain combines TRBV5-6 with TRBJ2-7, with 7 positions matching TRBD2. Germline V gives CDR1 SGHDT, CDR2 YYEEEE. The CDR3 is 13 residues long. Trimming at V came to 3 bases and at J to 7 bases, leaving 7 bases not matched to a gene. DNA for the CDR3: TGTGCCAGCAGCTCGGGGGGAAGTGCTGAGCAGTACTTC. Its protein is CASSSGGSAEQYF.

The chain couples TRBV10-1 to TRBJ2-7; TRBD2 matches 10 bases. From germline, CDR1 is WNHNN and CDR2 SYGVQD (reference sequence). The CDR3 extends over 15 amino acids. V shed 2 bases and J 0 bases; nucleotides not matched to a gene: 1. The CDR3 loop reads CASSERTSGSYEQYF. As DNA, the CDR3 is TGCGCCAGCAGTGAGAGGACTAGCGGCTCCTACGAGCAGTACTTC.

The chain uses TRBV11-2 and TRBJ2-7; the D gene is possibly TRBD2 (5 bases). The germline V gene encodes CDR1 SGHAT and CDR2 FQNNGV. With 5 bases removed from V and 4 bases from J, the gap between germline ends came to 18 bases. CDR3 length: 15 amino acids. Here the CDR3 DNA reads TGTGCCAGCAGCCCCAATAGTTATAGCGTATACGAGCAGTACTTC. Protein: CASSPNSYSVYEQYF.

The V and J genes are TRBV5-1 and TRBJ2-3; D is unresolved. The length of the CDR3 is 14 residues. Trimming took off 0 bases at V and 7 bases at J, with 12 bases between the two ends. From germline, CDR1 is SGHRS and CDR2 YFSETQ. The CDR3 reads CASSLGNSQYTQYF. Here the CDR3 DNA reads TGCGCCAGCAGCTTGGGAAATAGTCAATATACGCAGTATTTT.

The chain is built from TRBV7-2 and TRBJ1-1, with 7 bases that match TRBD1. Germline-derived CDR1 and CDR2 are SGHTA and FQGNSA. The ends lost 6 bases at V and 1 base at J; junction bases unmatched: 8. CDR3 size: 15 residues. The CDR3 sequence: CASRRQGVSNTEAFF. In DNA, the CDR3 is TGTGCCAGCAGGAGACAGGGCGTCTCGAACACTGAAGCTTTCTTT.

This sequence joins TRBV28 and TRBJ2-1; weak D call: TRBD1 (6 bases). Germline V CDR1 and CDR2: MDHEN, SYDVKM. The CDR3 is made up of 12 amino acids. V gave up 6 bases and J gave up 5 bases, with 8 bases separating them. CDR3 DNA sequence: TGTGCCAGCAGGACAGGAAACAATGAGCAGTTCTTC. It codes for CASRTGNNEQFF. Using reference TRBV28 and TRBJ2-1 for the parts outside the CDR3, the full variable domain is DVKVTQSSRYLVKRTGEKVFLECVQDMDHENMFWYRQDPGLGLRLIYFSYDVKMKEKGDIPEGYSVSREKKERFSLILESASTNQTSMYLCASRTGNNEQFFGPGTRLTVL.

This sequence joins TRBV7-9 and TRBJ2-3, with TRBD2 matching over 7 bases. With 3 bases clipped from V and 2 bases from J, the junction kept 5 bases outside the gene matches. Germline-derived CDR1 and CDR2 are SEHNR and FQNEAQ (reference sequence). The CDR3 is 15 amino acids. The CDR3 coding sequence is TGTGCCAGCAGCTTCTTGCGGGGGAACACAGATACGCAGTATTTT. Translation gives CASSFLRGNTDTQYF.

This chain connects TRBV28 to TRBJ2-1; TRBD1 matches 9 bases. The CDR3 has 15 residues. Looked up from germline, CDR1 is MDHEN and CDR2 is SYDVKM. Trimming removed 1 base from V and 8 bases from J; junction bases left unmatched: 6. This CDR3 reads CASSLFGTGSHEQFF. The CDR3 region has the DNA TGTGCCAGCAGTTTATTCGGGACAGGGTCTCATGAGCAGTTCTTC.

This chain links TRBV18 with TRBJ2-1; 9 positions agree with TRBD2. CDR3 length: 16 residues. Germline loops: CDR1 KGHSH, CDR2 LQKENI. Losses at the gene ends were 4 bases for V and 7 bases for J; bases not matched to a gene: 11. The CDR3 DNA reads as TGTGCCAGCTCACTGGCTAGCGGGGTGAGAGGAAATGAGCAGTTCTTC. Translated: CASSLASGVRGNEQFF. Full variable domain (outside the CDR3, taken from reference TRBV18 and TRBJ2-1): NAGVMQNPRHLVRRRGQEARLRCSPMKGHSHVYWYRQLPEEGLKFMVYLQKENIIDESGMPKERFSAEFPKEGPSILRIQQVVRGDSAAYFCASSLASGVRGNEQFFGPGTRLTVL.

The rearrangement uses TRBV19 and TRBJ1-1, with no clear D. CDR1 is LNHDA and CDR2 is SQIVND in the germline V gene (reference sequence). The germline V and J ends were trimmed by 3 bases and 0 bases, with 8 bases remaining between them. The CDR3 is made up of 14 amino acids. CDR3 coding DNA: TGTGCCAGTAGTATGACACCTATGAACACTGAAGCTTTCTTT. Its translation is CASSMTPMNTEAFF.

This chain links TRBV6-1 with TRBJ1-5; 7 nucleotides line up with TRBD1. Germline CDR1 and CDR2: MNHNS and SASEGT. This CDR3 is 15 amino acids long. V lost 8 bases, J lost 4 bases, and 11 bases stayed unmatched. The DNA for the CDR3 is TGTGCCAGCGGCATAGGGACAGCTCTTAATCAGCCCCAGCATTTT. Protein: CASGIGTALNQPQHF.

The chain joins TRBV28 to TRBJ1-2, with 9 bases fitting TRBD1. V was clipped by 6 bases and J by 0 bases; unmatched bases: 5. Per germline, CDR1 MDHEN and CDR2 SYDVKM. The CDR3 totals 15 residues. The chain's CDR3 is CASRRQGVANYGYTF. CDR3 sequence (DNA): TGTGCCAGCAGAAGACAGGGGGTAGCTAACTATGGCTACACCTTC.

The chain joins TRBV2 to TRBJ1-5, with D tentatively TRBD1 (5 bases). The length of the CDR3 is 14 residues. The V end was cut by 6 bases, the J end by 3 bases, with 12 bases between. Germline V gene data show CDR1 as SNHLY and CDR2 as FYNNEI. CDR3 bases: TGTGCCAGCAGATGGAGGGGTGACAATCAGCCCCAGCATTTT. Translated, it gives CASRWRGDNQPQHF.

V usage is TRBV19 and J usage is TRBJ1-5, with a weak D call TRBD1 (5 bases). The CDR3 has 13 amino acids. CDR1 is LNHDA and CDR2 is SQIVND in the germline V gene (reference sequence). Trimming took off 2 bases at V and 7 bases at J, with 9 bases between the two ends. The CDR3 region is CASSIWQGQPQHF. The CDR3 DNA sequence: TGTGCCAGTAGTATATGGCAGGGCCAGCCCCAGCATTTT.

This chain links TRBV7-9 with TRBJ1-1; D remains ambiguous. The V end was cut by 8 bases, the J end by 4 bases, with 11 bases between. Per the germline V gene, CDR1 is SEHNR and CDR2 is FQNEAQ (reference sequence). The CDR3 has 12 amino acids. As DNA, the CDR3 is TGTGCCAGCCATCAGGTCGCCACTGAAGCTTTCTTT. Its translation is CASHQVATEAFF.

CDR3 loop: CASSWGQGSYEQYF. CDR3 nucleotide sequence: TGTGCCAGCAGCTGGGGACAGGGGTCCTACGAGCAGTACTTC. The rearrangement uses TRBV5-6 and TRBJ2-7; 10 nucleotides line up with TRBD1. The ends lost 3 bases at V and 1 base at J; junction bases unmatched: 1. The CDR3 is 14 amino acids. CDR1 and CDR2 from the germline V gene are SGHDT and YYEEEE.

On this clone itself: A junction boundary mismatches the germline segment, possibly from a read error. This sequence joins TRBV7-7 and TRBJ2-3; the match to TRBD1 covers 11 bases. Germline V lookup: CDR1 SSHAT, CDR2 FNYEAQ (reference sequence). CDR3 length equals 15 residues. The CDR3: CASSPGTGGMDTQYF. The CDR3 coding sequence is TGTGCTAGCAGCCCCGGGACAGGGGGAATGGATACGCAGTATTTT. The full variable domain, with the rest looked up from reference TRBV7-7 and TRBJ2-3, is GAGVSQSPRYKVTKRGQDVTLRCDPISSHATLYWYQQALGQGPEFLTYFNYEAQPDKSGLPSDRFSAERPEGSISTLTIQRTEQRDSAMYRCASSPGTGGMDTQYFGPGTRLTVL.

The chain recombines TRBV6-1 with TRBJ1-1; D remains ambiguous. Germline V gene sequence: CDR1 MNHNS, CDR2 SASEGT. V lost 3 bases, J lost 1 base, and 6 bases lay in between. The CDR3 covers 13 residues. The CDR3 bases are TGTGCCAGCAGTGAGTGGCAGAACACTGAAGCTTTCTTT. This translates into CASSEWQNTEAFF.

The genes are TRBV9 and TRBJ2-2; the D is unclear. This CDR3 comprises 11 residues. The germline V gene has CDR1 SGDLS and CDR2 YYNGEE. The ends were cut back, 2 bases at V and 7 bases at J, with 3 bases in the middle. This chain's CDR3 is CASSVGGELFF. In DNA form, the CDR3 reads TGTGCCAGCAGCGTCGGCGGGGAGCTGTTTTTT.

The chain combines TRBV9 with TRBJ1-4; TRBD1 aligns across 9 bases. The V segment lost 4 bases and the J segment 6 bases; nucleotides outside the gene matches: 7. CDR3 length: 15 amino acids. The V gene's germline CDR1 is SGDLS and CDR2 YYNGEE. CDR3: CASSPTGGRYEKLFF. DNA for the CDR3: TGTGCCAGCAGCCCCACAGGGGGCAGGTATGAAAAACTGTTTTTT.

The chain links TRBV7-2 to TRBJ2-7; 10 bases agree with TRBD1. Germline lookup yields CDR1 SGHTA and CDR2 FQGNSA. The CDR3 length is 15 residues. The trim removed 3 bases at V and 1 base at J, leaving 3 bases unmatched. This chain's CDR3 is CASSFGTGASYEQYF. As DNA, the CDR3 is TGTGCCAGCAGCTTCGGGACAGGGGCATCCTACGAGCAGTACTTC.

The chain has TRBV19 and TRBJ1-2; D is perhaps TRBD1 (5 bases). V was cut by 5 bases and J by 4 bases, with 11 bases left in between. The CDR3 runs 13 residues. From germline, CDR1 is LNHDA and CDR2 SQIVND (reference sequence). The CDR3 loop reads CASSPSQAYGYTF. The CDR3 DNA sequence: TGTGCCAGTAGTCCCTCACAGGCCTATGGCTACACCTTC.

The chain links TRBV27 to TRBJ2-7; 7 nucleotides align to TRBD2. The CDR3 covers 13 residues. Germline V gene sequence: CDR1 MNHEY, CDR2 SMNVEV (reference sequence). V was clipped by 7 bases and J by 4 bases; unmatched bases: 7. CDR3 in DNA: TGTGCCAGCAAGCGGGGAATCTCATACGAGCAGTACTTC. As protein: CASKRGISYEQYF.

The chain combines TRBV5-1 with TRBJ1-5, with D uncertain. The CDR3 covers 13 residues. Germline V gives CDR1 SGHRS, CDR2 YFSETQ. Between the trimmed V and J ends, which lost 4 bases and 3 bases, there was a span of 8 bases. The CDR3 sequence: CASSPGDNQPQHF. The CDR3 DNA is TGCGCCAGCAGCCCCGGGGACAATCAGCCCCAGCATTTT.

The CDR3 loop reads CASSLNAGTGLDEKLFF. CDR3 DNA: TGTGCCAGCTCACTTAACGCCGGGACAGGGCTGGATGAAAAACTGTTTTTT. The chain joins TRBV18 to TRBJ1-4, with 9 bases matching TRBD1. Germline loops: CDR1 KGHSH, CDR2 LQKENI. With V trimmed by 4 bases and J by 6 bases, 12 bases remained unmatched. This CDR3 is built from 17 residues.